Listed here are 9 T cell receptor beta chains from one sample, sequenced in a study of shared clonotypes between healthy human individuals. Sequenced by immunoSEQ multiplex PCR; TCRdb stores in-frame clones only, minus some. The sample lists about 550,000 clones, over 95% occurring once. Positive CCR7 selection of CD45RO-negative cells yielded the naive CD8 cells, and terminally differentiated effector memory CD45RA+ cells were excluded. The sequenced material came from naive CD8+ T cells sorted from blood. These receptors all come from a woman under 40 in good health.

The chain uses TRBV9 and TRBJ2-5; the D is unclear. The DNA end is a closer match to TRBJ2-7, so the J assignment may be wrong. The CDR3 has 17 amino acids. The germline gives CDR1 SGDLS, CDR2 YYNGEE. CDR3 coding DNA: TGTGCCAGCAGCTCCGCCCAAGGGCGCCGACAAATTTACGAGCAGTACTTC. Protein: CASSSAQGRRQIYEQYF.

V usage is TRBV15 and J usage is TRBJ2-6; 7 bases agree with TRBD1. V was pared by 4 bases and J by 3 bases, with 6 bases of the junction left unmatched. The V gene's germline CDR1 is LNHNV and CDR2 YYDKDF (reference sequence). The CDR3 spans 16 residues. CDR3 in DNA: TGTGCCACCAGCATAACAGGGGCCAGTGGGGCCAACGTCCTGACTTTC. As protein: CATSITGASGANVLTF.

The chain is built from TRBV7-3 and TRBJ1-1, with D unclear. V lost 2 bases to trimming and J lost 1 base, with 8 bases between them. The CDR3 totals 14 residues. Germline CDR1 and CDR2: SGHTA and FQGTGA. In DNA, the CDR3 is TGTGCCAGCAGCTTACAGCGTCGGAACACTGAAGCTTTCTTT. This encodes CASSLQRRNTEAFF. The full variable domain, completed using reference TRBV7-3 and TRBJ1-1, is GAGVSQTPSNKVTEKGKYVELRCDPISGHTALYWYRQSLGQGPEFLIYFQGTGAADDSGLPNDRFFAVRPEGSVSTLKIQRTERGDSAVYLCASSLQRRNTEAFFGQGTRLTVV.

This chain links TRBV13 with TRBJ2-3; D may be TRBD1 or TRBD2 (6 bases each). CDR3 length equals 18 residues. Germline V lookup: CDR1 PRHDT, CDR2 FYEKMQ (reference sequence). Trimming removed 5 bases at V and 5 bases at J, with 26 bases between. As DNA, the CDR3 is TGTGCCAGCAGCGTCGACTCCGGGCTAGCAGGAGGGGGAGATACGCAGTATTTT. It translates to CASSVDSGLAGGGDTQYF.

The chain uses TRBV28 and TRBJ2-2, with 8 bases aligning to TRBD1. V shed 6 bases and J 4 bases; nucleotides not matched to a gene: 22. From germline, CDR1 is MDHEN and CDR2 SYDVKM. The CDR3 has 20 amino acids. The CDR3 loop is CASSYPSSARGRAGTGELFF. The CDR3 DNA sequence: TGTGCCAGCAGCTACCCCTCTTCAGCCAGGGGGCGGGCCGGCACCGGGGAGCTGTTTTTT.

V and J are TRBV13 and TRBJ2-1; TRBD2 matches 10 bases. CDR1 and CDR2 (germline): PRHDT, FYEKMQ (reference sequence). After removal of 5 bases from V and 4 bases from J, the junction contained 8 bases not matched to a gene. This CDR3 is 16 amino acids long. CDR3 in amino acids: CASSLTGTSAYNEQFF. Written as DNA, the CDR3 is TGTGCCAGCAGCCTAACCGGGACTAGCGCTTACAATGAGCAGTTCTTC. The variable domain in full, completed from reference TRBV13 and TRBJ2-1, reads AAGVIQSPRHLIKEKRETATLKCYPIPRHDTVYWYQQGPGQDPQFLISFYEKMQSDKGSIPDRFSAQQFSDYHSELNMSSLELGDSALYFCASSLTGTSAYNEQFFGPGTRLTVL.

The gene calls are TRBV19 and TRBJ2-7; D may be TRBD1 (5 bases). V lost 3 bases to trimming and J lost 2 bases, with 8 bases between them. There are 13 residues in the CDR3. Per the germline V gene, CDR1 is LNHDA and CDR2 is SQIVND (reference sequence). DNA of the CDR3: TGTGCCAGTAGTATGACAGCTACCTACGAGCAGTACTTC. It is translated as CASSMTATYEQYF.

The gene calls are TRBV4-1 and TRBJ2-3; D not certain. This CDR3 region has 13 residues. Germline CDR1 reads MGHRA; CDR2 reads YSYEKL. Between the trimmed V and J ends, which lost 0 bases and 6 bases, there was a span of 7 bases. The DNA for the CDR3 is TGCGCCAGCAGCCAAGATGGATCTGATACGCAGTATTTT. Translating gives CASSQDGSDTQYF.

The chain recombines TRBV27 with TRBJ2-2; 9 bases line up with TRBD2. The CDR3 contains 17 residues. V lost 5 bases, J lost 5 bases, and 12 bases stayed unmatched. CDR1 is MNHEY and CDR2 is SMNVEV in the germline V gene (reference sequence). DNA for the CDR3: TGTGCCAGCAGTCCGAAGTCACTAGCGGGTCTGACCGGGGAGCTGTTTTTT. It encodes CASSPKSLAGLTGELFF.